This paragraph covers one T cell receptor beta chain sequence. Its antigen is not identified. Cells sorted as Tregs were CD4+, CD25+ and CD127-/low. Semi-nested PCR with Nested Universal Primer A followed constant-region reverse priming of full-length variable regions. TCRdb analysed the 5' RACE reads with MiXCR anew, one entry per CDR3 protein. The table shows about 55,000 distinct CDR3 sequences, with around 20% occurring only once. General observations from the study: Greatest tumor Treg TCR overlap was with tumor naive CD4+ cells. Tumor memory CD4+ T cell TCR gene usage was found to cluster with blood and lymph node memory CD4+ cells and with lymph node naive CD4+ cells.

What was sequenced was tumor-infiltrating Tregs sorted from the breast tumor. The receptor's source is a female donor with breast cancer.

Written as DNA, the CDR3 is TGTGCCAGCACCACCCGGGGTCGGGGGATAGGCTATGGCTACACCTTC. As protein: CASTTRGRGIGYGYTF. The V call is TRBV28, the J call TRBJ1-2; tentatively, D is TRBD1 (5 bases). The CDR3 length is 16 residues. Trimming left V 7 bases short and J 4 bases short, with 22 bases between. Per the germline V gene, CDR1 is MDHEN and CDR2 is SYDVKM.